The clone carrying this TCR beta chain was seen only once. Its specificity is unknown. A read error may produce the germline difference seen at one junction end. Method: immunoSEQ multiplex PCR; TCRdb's copy keeps in-frame clones and lacks some. The table lists about 60,000 clones, approximately 90% of them singletons, with around 13% in the top ten. The data derive from a study of PD-1 blockade in mismatch repair-deficient tumors. Study details: All were previously treated, progressing patients with eleven to twelve mismatch repair-deficient cancer types. Study-level findings and limits: Tumor-resident clones, often absent from pretreatment blood, expanded after pembrolizumab and then contracted.

PCR or immunohistochemistry showed mismatch repair deficiency in every enrolled patient. Germline CDR1 is SGDLS and CDR2 is YYNGEE. The CDR3 contains 14 residues. Sample: peripheral blood, taken 52 weeks after starting pembrolizumab. The receptor's source is an adult with mismatch repair-deficient cancer. The V call is TRBV9, the J call TRBJ2-1, with D uncertain. DNA for the CDR3: TGTGCCAGCAGCGTAGGTGGCGGCTACAATGAACAGTTCTTC. This codes for CASSVGGGYNEQFF.